This entry lists 32 T cell receptor beta chains sequenced from one sample in a study of PD-1 blockade in classical Hodgkin lymphoma. There was relapse after autologous stem cell transplantation in every patient, and there was variation in brentuximab vedotin exposure. Profiling relied on immunoSEQ multiplex PCR, and the TCRdb table lists in-frame clones only, not all of them. Of more than 40,000 clones detected, about nine tenths appear once; the ten largest clones hold about 8.9%. Material: peripheral blood mononuclear cells (PBMCs), obtained at baseline. The receptors originated from a human donor with classical Hodgkin lymphoma.

The V gene is TRBV19, the J gene TRBJ2-2; D possibly corresponds to TRBD2 (6 bases). This CDR3 is built from 13 residues. Germline CDR1 reads LNHDA; CDR2 reads SQIVND (reference sequence). V was clipped by 6 bases and J by 4 bases, with 9 bases between them. The CDR3 coding sequence is TGTGCCAGTAGGGGAGGAGTCACCGGGGAGCTGTTTTTT. Its translation: CASRGGVTGELFF.

The genes are TRBV9 and TRBJ2-3; tentatively, D is TRBD1 or TRBD2 (5 bases each). Looked up from germline, CDR1 is SGDLS and CDR2 is YYNGEE. Trimming took off 2 bases at V and 3 bases at J, with 19 bases between the two ends. The CDR3 length is 17 residues. The CDR3 is CASSVGGSLSGTDTQYF. The CDR3 DNA is TGTGCCAGCAGCGTTGGGGGATCGCTTTCCGGGACAGATACGCAGTATTTT. The full variable domain, in which reference TRBV9 and TRBJ2-3 provide the parts outside the CDR3, is DSGVTQTPKHLITATGQRVTLRCSPRSGDLSVYWYQQSLDQGLQFLIQYYNGEERAKGNILERFSAQQFPDLHSELNLSSLELGDSALYFCASSVGGSLSGTDTQYFGPGTRLTVL.

This chain connects TRBV29-1 to TRBJ1-5; 9 nucleotides agree with TRBD1. The CDR3 is made up of 14 amino acids. Per germline, CDR1 SQVTM and CDR2 ANQGSEA. The junction had 2 bases not matched to a gene; V was cut back by 1 base and J by 4 bases. Here the CDR3 DNA reads TGCAGCGTTGAAGGGGACAGGGCAAATCAGCCCCAGCATTTT. Translation: CSVEGDRANQPQHF.

The V and J genes are TRBV5-1 and TRBJ2-7; the match to TRBD1 covers 10 bases. The trim removed 3 bases at V and 4 bases at J, leaving 13 bases unmatched. Germline CDR1 reads SGHRS; CDR2 reads YFSETQ. The CDR3 is 17 residues long. CDR3 sequence reads: CASSYYPRTGGKYEQYF. The CDR3 DNA follows: TGCGCCAGCAGCTACTATCCCAGGACAGGGGGAAAGTACGAGCAGTACTTC.

The chain employs TRBV4-2 and TRBJ2-7, with no clear D. The germline V gene encodes CDR1 LGHNA and CDR2 YNFKEQ. The CDR3 runs 15 residues. V was clipped by 0 bases and J by 1 base, with 10 bases between them. The CDR3 protein is CASSQEGRWSYEQYF. The CDR3 coding sequence is TGTGCCAGCAGCCAAGAGGGCCGCTGGTCCTACGAGCAGTACTTC.

The J gene is TRBJ1-2, the V gene TRBV28; a weak D match, TRBD1 (5 bases). V was clipped by 3 bases and J by 3 bases, with 20 bases between them. CDR1 and CDR2 (germline): MDHEN, SYDVKM. This CDR3 spans 17 amino acids. CDR3: CASSLPPGREKDYGYTF. CDR3 bases: TGTGCCAGCAGTTTGCCTCCCGGCAGGGAGAAAGACTATGGCTACACCTTC.

The sample holds one count of this clone. CDR3 bases: TGTGCCAGCTCCCCGACAGAATCCTACGAGCAGTACTTC. This encodes CASSPTESYEQYF. This chain connects TRBV18 to TRBJ2-7, with D possibly matching TRBD1 (5 bases). Germline V gene sequence: CDR1 KGHSH, CDR2 LQKENI. The CDR3 sequence is 13 residues long. The ends were cut back, 6 bases at V and 1 base at J, with 10 bases in the middle.

This clone was picked up a small number of times. The chain couples TRBV18 to TRBJ2-1, with D hard to call. V lost 2 bases to trimming and J lost 4 bases, with 9 bases between them. The CDR3 consists of 14 residues. The germline CDR1 and CDR2 sequences are KGHSH and LQKENI. CDR3 sequence reads: CASSPWKQYNEQFF. In nucleotides, the CDR3 is TGTGCCAGCTCACCATGGAAACAGTACAATGAGCAGTTCTTC.

CDR3 region: CASSLDQGGFGELFF. The CDR3 nucleotides are TGCGCCAGCAGCTTGGACCAGGGAGGGTTTGGGGAGCTGTTTTTT. The chain combines TRBV5-1 with TRBJ2-2, with 7 bases fitting TRBD2. CDR3 length equals 15 residues. V dropped 0 bases and J dropped 8; count of bases not matched to a gene: 7. CDR1 and CDR2 from the germline V gene are SGHRS and YFSETQ.

The rearrangement uses TRBV6-1 and TRBJ2-5; D is undetermined. The V and J ends lost 4 bases and 4 bases respectively, with 10 bases between them. The germline gives CDR1 MNHNS, CDR2 SASEGT. The CDR3 covers 13 residues. For the CDR3, the DNA is TGTGCCAGCAGTGGTAACAGAGGAGAGACCCAGTACTTC. It yields the protein CASSGNRGETQYF.

This chain uses TRBV7-3 with TRBJ2-3; TRBD2 agrees at 8 bases. Losses at the gene ends were 2 bases for V and 4 bases for J; bases not matched to a gene: 8. The CDR3 is 16 residues long. Germline CDR1 and CDR2: SGHTA and FQGTGA. DNA of the CDR3: TGTGCCAGCAGCTTATTGGCGGGGGGTCGAGCAGATACGCAGTATTTT. Translating gives CASSLLAGGRADTQYF. Combining the CDR3 with reference TRBV7-3 and TRBJ2-3 gives the whole variable domain GAGVSQTPSNKVTEKGKYVELRCDPISGHTALYWYRQSLGQGPEFLIYFQGTGAADDSGLPNDRFFAVRPEGSVSTLKIQRTERGDSAVYLCASSLLAGGRADTQYFGPGTRLTVL.

This chain uses TRBV5-1 with TRBJ2-5, with D perhaps being TRBD1 or TRBD2 (5 bases each). The CDR3 contains 14 residues. Trimming shortened V by 4 bases and J by 3 bases, and 13 bases separated the two germline ends. Per germline, CDR1 SGHRS and CDR2 YFSETQ. Here the CDR3 DNA reads TGCGCCAGCAGCCTATGGGACCCCGAAGAGACCCAGTACTTC. Its protein product is CASSLWDPEETQYF.

The V and J genes are TRBV5-1 and TRBJ2-7; TRBD1 matches 12 bases. CDR1 is SGHRS and CDR2 is YFSETQ in the germline V gene. V was pared by 4 bases and J by 4 bases, with 3 bases of the junction left unmatched. The CDR3 extends over 14 amino acids. CDR3 protein: CASSGTGGRYEQYF. The DNA of the CDR3 is TGCGCCAGCAGCGGGACAGGGGGCAGGTACGAGCAGTACTTC.

The V call is TRBV7-9, the J call TRBJ1-2; 10 bases fit TRBD1. From germline, CDR1 is SEHNR and CDR2 FQNEAQ (reference sequence). This CDR3 spans 16 amino acids. V shed 1 base and J 10 bases; nucleotides not matched to a gene: 12. The CDR3 DNA sequence: TGTGCCAGCAGCTTAGGAGGCAGCGGGACAGGGGAGGACTACACCTTC. It codes for CASSLGGSGTGEDYTF.

The chain combines TRBV25-1 with TRBJ1-2; 7 nucleotides align to TRBD1. The CDR3 has 13 amino acids. Trimming at V came to 6 bases and at J to 8 bases, leaving 9 bases not matched to a gene. Germline lookup yields CDR1 MGHDK and CDR2 SYGVNS. The CDR3 is CASRPTGVGGYTF. Here the CDR3 DNA reads TGTGCCAGCAGACCCACAGGGGTGGGCGGCTACACCTTC.

The chain links TRBV21-1 to TRBJ2-6; the D segment call TRBD1 is taken from the table without a DNA check. TRBV21-1 is a listed pseudogene. CDR3 size: 14 residues. The CDR3 protein is CASSQGSGANVLTF. The CDR3 coding sequence is TGTGCCAGCAGCCAGGGCTCTGGGGCCAACGTCCTGACTTTC.

V usage is TRBV7-2 and J usage is TRBJ2-7, with 12 nucleotides matching TRBD2. The CDR3 runs to 14 residues. V was clipped by 5 bases and J by 4 bases; unmatched bases: 3. CDR1 is SGHTA, CDR2 FQGNSA, per germline. CDR3 sequence: CASSRTSGEYEQYF. The CDR3 DNA sequence: TGTGCCAGCAGCCGGACTAGCGGGGAATACGAGCAGTACTTC.

A single count supports this clone. The chain joins TRBV27 to TRBJ2-1, with D uncertain. Germline loops: CDR1 MNHEY, CDR2 SMNVEV (reference sequence). The CDR3 totals 11 residues. Deletions cut 10 bases from V and 7 bases from J, with 11 bases between. This CDR3 reads CATQRGNEQFF. In DNA, the CDR3 is TGTGCCACCCAACGTGGGAATGAGCAGTTCTTC.

The chain is built from TRBV9 and TRBJ2-7; D is possibly TRBD2 (5 bases). The germline gives CDR1 SGDLS, CDR2 YYNGEE. Trimming pared 0 bases from V and 6 bases from J, leaving 19 bases between. The CDR3 consists of 16 residues. In nucleotides, the CDR3 is TGTGCCAGCAGCGTAGACCCGATAGGAGGAGTAGGCGAGCAGTACTTC. The encoded protein is CASSVDPIGGVGEQYF.

The chain is built from TRBV14 and TRBJ1-1, with D unresolved. CDR1 is SGHDN and CDR2 is FVKESK in the germline V gene. This CDR3 comprises 13 residues. Trimming pared 4 bases from V and 4 bases from J, leaving 10 bases between. The DNA of the CDR3 is TGTGCCAGCAGCCGCGACCGGGTCACTGAAGCTTTCTTT. Residues: CASSRDRVTEAFF.

This chain joins TRBV5-4 and TRBJ2-1; 10 positions agree with TRBD2. Germline-derived CDR1 and CDR2 are SGHNT and YYREEE (reference sequence). There are 15 residues in the CDR3. Trimming took 0 bases from V and 3 from J; bases not matched to a gene: 0. This chain's CDR3 is CASSLGLAGYNEQFF. The CDR3 DNA sequence: TGTGCCAGCAGCTTGGGACTAGCGGGCTACAATGAGCAGTTCTTC. The full variable domain, its missing parts supplied by reference TRBV5-4 and TRBJ2-1, is ETGVTQSPTHLIKTRGQQVTLRCSSQSGHNTVSWYQQALGQGPQFIFQYYREEENGRGNFPPRFSGLQFPNYSSELNVNALELDDSALYLCASSLGLAGYNEQFFGPGTRLTVL.

This clone came up a few times. The chain joins TRBV6-6 to TRBJ1-1; D uncertain. Germline values: CDR1 MNHNY, CDR2 SVGAGI (reference sequence). There are 13 residues in the CDR3. V was shortened by 0 bases and J by 11 bases, with 13 bases between the two germline ends. The CDR3 sequence: CASSYSPEVMAFF. The CDR3 DNA reads TGTGCCAGCAGTTACTCGCCGGAGGTTATGGCTTTCTTT.

The chain carries TRBV2 and TRBJ2-5; D is uncertain. The last part of the DNA fits TRBJ2-7 better; the J call may be wrong. The germline CDR1 and CDR2 sequences are SNHLY and FYNNEI. The CDR3 covers 12 residues. Here the CDR3 DNA reads TGTGCCAGCAGTGAGGGCCGGAACGAGCAGTACTTC. It specifies CASSEGRNEQYF.

This clone was observed once. The chain joins TRBV18 to TRBJ2-2; TRBD2 is a possible D gene (6 bases). The germline gives CDR1 KGHSH, CDR2 LQKENI. This CDR3 has 16 amino acids. Trimming stripped 2 bases from V and 0 bases from J, with 10 bases between. CDR3 nucleotides: TGTGCCAGCTCACCATTTAGCGGATCGAACACCGGGGAGCTGTTTTTT. It specifies CASSPFSGSNTGELFF.

The V and J genes are TRBV18 and TRBJ2-5, with unresolved D. The germline V gene has CDR1 KGHSH and CDR2 LQKENI. This CDR3 is 16 amino acids long. V was trimmed by 6 bases and J by 5 bases, leaving 22 bases between them. The CDR3 here is CASSPKEGGGSETQYF. CDR3 bases: TGTGCCAGCTCCCCTAAAGAAGGTGGTGGCTCTGAGACCCAGTACTTC.

This sequence joins TRBV9 and TRBJ1-2, with a possible D match to TRBD1 (5 bases). Trimming cost V 7 bases and J 3 bases, with 16 bases left between them. Germline CDR1 reads SGDLS; CDR2 reads YYNGEE. The CDR3 is made up of 14 amino acids. The CDR3 nucleotides read TGTGCCAGCTCCCCTTCAGGGTATGACTATGGCTACACCTTC. Its protein is CASSPSGYDYGYTF.

V is TRBV5-1 and J is TRBJ2-1, with 13 bases that match TRBD2. This CDR3 has 17 residues. Germline V gives CDR1 SGHRS, CDR2 YFSETQ. Trimming cost V 4 bases and J 1 base; bases outside gene matches: 5. CDR3 in amino acids: CASSMTSGRRSYNEQFF. Written as DNA, the CDR3 is TGCGCCAGCAGCATGACTAGCGGGAGGAGGTCCTACAATGAGCAGTTCTTC. Based on the CDR3 plus reference TRBV5-1 and TRBJ2-1, the full variable domain is KAGVTQTPRYLIKTRGQQVTLSCSPISGHRSVSWYQQTPGQGLQFLFEYFSETQRNKGNFPGRFSGRQFSNSRSEMNVSTLELGDSALYLCASSMTSGRRSYNEQFFGPGTRLTVL.

Only a few counts were recorded for this clone. The chain links TRBV5-1 to TRBJ2-5; D remains ambiguous. The CDR3 runs to 11 residues. Germline V gene lookup returns CDR1 SGHRS and CDR2 YFSETQ. Trimming removed 0 bases from V and 3 bases from J, with 0 bases in between. CDR3 loop: CASSLEETQYF. The CDR3 bases are TGCGCCAGCAGCTTGGAAGAGACCCAGTACTTC.

The chain is built from TRBV29-1 and TRBJ2-5, with D unclear. This CDR3 region has 10 residues. CDR1 is SQVTM, CDR2 ANQGSEA, per germline. V was cut by 1 base and J by 9 bases, with 6 bases left in between. The CDR3 spells CSVEGRPQYF. The CDR3 DNA reads TGCAGCGTTGAAGGGCGGCCCCAGTACTTC.

The chain links TRBV4-1 to TRBJ2-7; a weak D match, TRBD1 (6 bases). Germline V gene lookup returns CDR1 MGHRA and CDR2 YSYEKL. The V end lost 2 bases, the J end lost 2 bases, and 10 bases lay between the germline ends. The CDR3 has 14 residues. CDR3 nucleotide sequence: TGCGCCAGCAGCCAATACAGGGAAGCCTACGAGCAGTACTTC. As protein: CASSQYREAYEQYF.

The genes are TRBV7-2 and TRBJ2-1; the D gene is possibly TRBD2 (6 bases). Trimming removed 8 bases at V and 0 bases at J, with 17 bases between. Germline-derived CDR1 and CDR2 are SGHTA and FQGNSA. The CDR3 totals 16 residues. The CDR3 loop reads CASYRGWGSSYNEQFF. In nucleotides, the CDR3 is TGTGCCAGCTATCGGGGGTGGGGAAGCTCCTACAATGAGCAGTTCTTC.

V gene TRBV27 combines with J gene TRBJ2-5; perhaps TRBD1 as D (6 bases). The CDR3 spans 13 residues. From germline, CDR1 is MNHEY and CDR2 SMNVEV (reference sequence). Trimming took 4 bases from V and 7 from J, leaving 13 bases between them. The CDR3 nucleotides read TGTGCCAGCAGTTGGGGGCTTCCCGCGACCCAGTACTTC. It translates to CASSWGLPATQYF.